Listed below are T cell receptor beta chains from one sample, sequenced in a study of OX40 agonist ivuxolimab in advanced cancers. Generated by immunoSEQ multiplex PCR, the TCRdb table keeps only in-frame clones and is missing some. The profile shows around 97,000 clones, 70% to 85% of them singletons. This specimen consisted of CD4+ or CD8+ T cells sorted from blood, obtained in a trial of the OX40 agonist ivuxolimab. Receptors were obtained from an adult with an advanced solid tumor such as melanoma, head and neck, liver or kidney cancer. CDR3s include the opening cysteine and the closing phenylalanine or tryptophan. D genes are given only for firm matches. Clone size, where shown, is once, few, many, or a class for clones that have expanded.

J gene | clone size | V gene | D gene | CDR3 length | CDR3 DNA | CDR3 protein
TRBJ2-7 | . | TRBV6-5 | . | 16 | TGTGCCAGCAGTTACTCGTCCGGGGAAAGCTCCTACGAGCAGTACTTC | CASSYSSGESSYEQYF
TRBJ1-4 | . | TRBV5-4 | TRBD1 | 14 | TGTGCCAGCAGTATCCAGGGGGCAGTTGAAAAACTGTTTTTT | CASSIQGAVEKLFF
TRBJ2-3 | . | TRBV6-5 | . | 15 | TGTGCCAGCAGTTCCCTCGACTGGGGCGGAGATACGCAGTATTTT | CASSSLDWGGDTQYF
TRBJ2-6 | . | TRBV6-6 | . | 16 | TGTGCCAGTAACGATCTGACGGGAATCGGGGCCAACGTCCTGACTTTC | CASNDLTGIGANVLTF
TRBJ2-3 | . | TRBV29-1 | . | 14 | TGCAGCGTTCTGGAGGGCATGAGCACAGATACGCAGTATTTT | CSVLEGMSTDTQYF
TRBJ2-1 | . | TRBV7-2 | TRBD1 | 17 | TGTGCCAGCACCAGATTAGCCCTGGGACAGGGGATCAATGAGCAGTTCTTC | CASTRLALGQGINEQFF
TRBJ2-1 | once | TRBV6-5 | TRBD2 | 16 | TGTGCCAGCAGTTCGGGACTAGCGGGAGTTCGTAATGAGCAGTTCTTC | CASSSGLAGVRNEQFF
TRBJ1-5 | . | TRBV27 | . | 14 | TGTGCCAGGAGTATGGTTAGAAGCAATCAGCCCCAGCATTTT | CARSMVRSNQPQHF
TRBJ1-2 | few | TRBV7-9 | . | 14 | TGTGCCAGCAGCTTAGGGCGACAGGCAAATGGCTACACCTTC | CASSLGRQANGYTF
TRBJ2-7 | . | TRBV11-2 | TRBD1 | 14 | TGTGCCAGCAGCTTAGTCGACAGGGGAGGCGAGCAGTACTTC | CASSLVDRGGEQYF
TRBJ2-3 | . | TRBV5-1 | . | 15 | TGCGCCAGCAGCCTTAGGGCTAGCGATTGGAATACGCAGTATTTT | CASSLRASDWNTQYF
TRBJ1-5 | once | TRBV7-2 | . | 17 | TGTGCCAGCAGTTTTAAGGCAGGGACGTATAGCAATCAGCCCCAGCATTTT | CASSFKAGTYSNQPQHF
TRBJ2-1 | . | TRBV10-2 | TRBD2 | 11 | TGCGCCACCCGGGAGGCAAATGAGCAGTTCTTC | CATREANEQFF
TRBJ2-7 | . | TRBV11-2 | . | 13 | TGTGCCAGCAGCCCCTCCGGGGTCTACGAGCAGTACTTC | CASSPSGVYEQYF
TRBJ2-3 | . | TRBV11-2 | TRBD1 | 15 | TGTGCCAGCAGCCCCACAGGGGGCATAGGAGATACGCAGTATTTT | CASSPTGGIGDTQYF
TRBJ2-2 | . | TRBV19 | TRBD2 | 16 | TGTGCCAGTAGTACCCGGACTAGCGGGCGAGGCGGGGAGCTGTTTTTT | CASSTRTSGRGGELFF
TRBJ2-3 | . | TRBV5-4 | TRBD1 | 16 | TGTGCCAGCAGCTCCGCCGGGACAGGCTCCACAGATACGCAGTATTTT | CASSSAGTGSTDTQYF
TRBJ2-3 | . | TRBV6-4 | . | 17 | TGTGCCAGCAGCCTGACAGCGGGACAGACTAGCACAGATACGCAGTATTTT | CASSLTAGQTSTDTQYF
TRBJ2-7 | . | TRBV7-2 | TRBD2 | 16 | TGTGCCAGCACCGAAGAAGCGGGACTAGCGGGGAACGAGCAGTACTTC | CASTEEAGLAGNEQYF
TRBJ1-2 | . | TRBV27 | TRBD1 | 14 | TGTGCCAGCAAAGGGACAGGATCTAACTATGGCTACACCTTC | CASKGTGSNYGYTF
TRBJ1-4 | . | TRBV7-9 | TRBD1 | 14 | TGTGCCAGCAGCTTAGCGCGGGGACAGGAAAAACTGTTTTTT | CASSLARGQEKLFF
TRBJ1-2 | . | TRBV5-6 | TRBD1 | 12 | TGTGCCAGCAGCCAGGGGGCTAGCGGCTACACCTTC | CASSQGASGYTF
TRBJ2-3 | . | TRBV4-1 | TRBD2 | 18 | TGCGCCAGCAGCCAGGTCGCTGCGGGGGGCCTTAGCACAGATACGCAGTATTTT | CASSQVAAGGLSTDTQYF
TRBJ1-6 | . | TRBV6-5 | TRBD1 | 14 | TGTGCCAGTTCTAAAACAGGGGAAGGTTCACCCCTCCACTTT | CASSKTGEGSPLHF
TRBJ2-7 | few | TRBV7-9 | . | 13 | TGTGCCAGCAGCCCCGGGACTTACTACGAGCAGTACTTC | CASSPGTYYEQYF
TRBJ2-3 | . | TRBV6-5 | . | 15 | TGTGCCAGCAGTTATGGGAACCACCCACCAGATACGCAGTATTTT | CASSYGNHPPDTQYF
TRBJ1-4 | . | TRBV18 | TRBD1 | 13 | TGTGCCAGCTCTCGAGACAGGGATGAAAAACTGTTTTTT | CASSRDRDEKLFF
TRBJ1-5 | . | TRBV6-1 | . | 14 | TGTGCCAGCAGGCCGGGACAAAGAAATCAGCCCCAGCATTTT | CASRPGQRNQPQHF
TRBJ2-3 | . | TRBV7-3 | . | 14 | TGTGCCAGCAGCGCCTCTAGGTCCCAAGATACGCAGTATTTT | CASSASRSQDTQYF
TRBJ1-3 | few | TRBV7-9 | . | 17 | TGTGCCAGCTCCAGGGCGGAGGTTGTTCATTCTGGAAACACCATATATTTT | CASSRAEVVHSGNTIYF
TRBJ2-1 | . | TRBV5-1 | TRBD2 | 13 | TGCGCCAGCAGCCCCGGGGGGGGGATTGAGCAGTTCTTC | CASSPGGGIEQFF
TRBJ1-6 | . | TRBV14 | TRBD1 | 15 | TGTGCCAGCAGCCAAGATTACAGGGGCAATTCACCCCTCCACTTT | CASSQDYRGNSPLHF
TRBJ1-2 | . | TRBV11-2 | TRBD1 | 14 | TGTGCCAGCAGCCCGCGACAGGGGGTCTATGGCTACACCTTC | CASSPRQGVYGYTF
TRBJ1-2 | . | TRBV4-1 | . | 17 | TGCGCCAGCAGCCAAGATAGCGGCCGACAATCTAACTATGGCTACACCTTC | CASSQDSGRQSNYGYTF
TRBJ1-5 | once | TRBV6-5 | . | 13 | TGTGCCAGCAGTCGGCAGGGGAGGCAGCCCCAGCATTTT | CASSRQGRQPQHF
TRBJ1-3 | . | TRBV19 | . | 15 | TGTGCCAGTAGTATCGACGGGAGCTCTGGAAACACCATATATTTT | CASSIDGSSGNTIYF
TRBJ2-7 | once | TRBV15 | . | 15 | TGTGCCACCAGCCGGGAGCCCTACCTCCCCTACGAGCAGTACTTC | CATSREPYLPYEQYF
TRBJ1-2 | . | TRBV7-8 | TRBD1 | 14 | TGTGCCAGCAGCTTAGATTATGGGACAGGGAAGAACACCTTC | CASSLDYGTGKNTF
TRBJ2-7 | . | TRBV28 | TRBD2 | 15 | TGTGCCAGCAGTTTAGGGGCTAGCGGAACCTACGAGCAGTACTTC | CASSLGASGTYEQYF
TRBJ2-3 | . | TRBV15 | . | 19 | TGTGCCACCAGCAGAGCGGGCAGGACTCTGGTTCCCAGCACAGATACGCAGTATTTT | CATSRAGRTLVPSTDTQYF
TRBJ2-5 | . | TRBV9 | TRBD2 | 15 | TGTGCCAGCAGCCGGACTAGCGGGACCCTAGAGACCCAGTACTTC | CASSRTSGTLETQYF
TRBJ1-5 | . | TRBV6-6 | . | 15 | TGTGCCAGCAGCCCACAGGGCTTCAGCAATCAGCCCCAGCATTTT | CASSPQGFSNQPQHF
TRBJ2-7 | . | TRBV6-1 | . | 11 | TGTGCCAGCAGTGAACGGGACGAGCAGTACTTC | CASSERDEQYF
TRBJ2-6 | . | TRBV12-5 | . | 18 | TGTGCTAGTGGTTTCGTTCGGGATGGCCGTGCTGGGGCCAACGTCCTGACTTTC | CASGFVRDGRAGANVLTF
TRBJ1-4 | . | TRBV5-5 | . | 12 | TGTGCCAGCAGCCGGACAGATGAAAAACTGTTTTTT | CASSRTDEKLFF
TRBJ2-3 | . | TRBV2 | TRBD2 | 15 | TGTGCCGGGGGGCTGACTAGCGGGAGCACAGATACGCAGTATTTT | CAGGLTSGSTDTQYF
TRBJ1-3 | . | TRBV18 | . | 16 | TGTGCCAGCTCACCACCCACCGTGAGCTCTGGAAACACCATATATTTT | CASSPPTVSSGNTIYF